This TCR beta chain was found in a study of T cells after yellow fever vaccination. The wider study: Preparation of the low-cell-number fractions used SMART-Seq v4 Ultra Low Input. Study-level results: Contamination by abundant bulk-population clonotypes could be present in FACS-sorted repertoires. After the booster, 95% to 98% of CD4 and approximately 87% of CD8 primary-response clones were re-detected.

This clonotype has only a few counts. Its target is unknown. Germline V gives CDR1 LNHNV, CDR2 YYDKDF (reference sequence). There are 14 residues in the CDR3. V dropped 6 bases and J dropped 7 bases, with 13 bases sitting between them. 5'RACE template switching produced TCR cDNA carrying a universal primer site and UMIs. Each CDR3 protein gets one entry after TCRdb re-called the 5' RACE reads with MiXCR. The sample holds hundreds of thousands of distinct CDR3 sequences, approximately 19% seen once. This clonotype was obtained from a man between 18 and 35 years old who received the YFV17D yellow fever vaccine. The chain links TRBV15 to TRBJ1-6, with no clear D. The starting material was PBMCs, obtained before the yellow fever booster vaccination. The DNA for the CDR3 is TGTGCCACCAGAGGCGGAGCGGGGAATTCACCCCTCCACTTT. This translates into CATRGGAGNSPLHF.